This TCR beta chain was found in a study of Ad26.COV2.S vaccination and SARS-CoV-2 variants. Profiled with immunoSEQ multiplex PCR; TCRdb holds only in-frame clones, not every one. The table has 300,000 to 350,000 clones, roughly 90% seen once. The sample's treatment: around 19 received Ad26.COV2.S at low or high dose, single or two shots; roughly five received placebo; per-sample allocation not given. Sampling was performed 63 days after the first vaccine or placebo injection. It was an adult aged 18-55 years in Boston who was the donor. Vaccination employed an Ad26 vector expressing the Wuhan-strain SARS-CoV-2 spike. Germline CDR1 reads LNHDA; CDR2 reads SQIVND (reference sequence). Trimming removed 7 bases from V and 5 bases from J, with 15 bases in between. CDR3 length equals 14 residues.

The chain employs TRBV19 and TRBJ1-5; no clear D. Here the sequenced sample was peripheral blood, taken in a trial of Ad26.COV2.S vaccine versus placebo. The clonotype originates from a person between 18 and 60 years old who received the Ad26.COV2.S COVID-19 vaccine or a placebo. The CDR3 nucleotides are TGTGCCAGTACCAACCCTAACCTAGATCAGCCCCAGCATTTT. Translation: CASTNPNLDQPQHF. Using reference TRBV19 and TRBJ1-5 for the parts outside the CDR3, the full variable domain is DGGITQSPKYLFRKEGQNVTLSCEQNLNHDAMYWYRQDPGQGLRLIYYSQIVNDFQKGDIAEGYSVSREKKESFPLTVTSAQKNPTAFYLCASTNPNLDQPQHFGDGTRLSIL.